Listed below are T cell receptor beta chains from one sample, sequenced in a study of T-cell memory formation after mild COVID-19. Using its own MiXCR run on the 5' RACE reads, TCRdb lists one record per CDR3 protein. The sample consists of about 140,000 distinct CDR3 sequences, 20% to 25% of them appearing once. The sequenced material came from PBMCs or a T cell subset sorted from them (not recorded which). The receptors come from an adult woman who had mild COVID-19 (a few samples of this study predate the infection). Cell type and time point are not known. Each CDR3 is given with its conserved first and last residue. D genes are given only for firm matches. Some rows have no size entry. The others give once, few or many, or a class for an expanded clone.

v_call: TRBV7-9; j_call: TRBJ1-2; d_call: .; clone_size: .; cdr3_aa: CASSRRDTQRDYGYTF; cdr3_nt: TGTGCCAGCAGCCGCCGGGACACCCAAAGGGACTATGGCTACACCTTC
v_call: TRBV11-2; j_call: TRBJ2-1; d_call: TRBD2; clone_size: .; cdr3_aa: CASWASGNNEQFF; cdr3_nt: TGTGCCAGCTGGGCTAGCGGTAACAATGAGCAGTTCTTC
v_call: TRBV14; j_call: TRBJ1-3; d_call: .; clone_size: .; cdr3_aa: CASSQAPGGWPGNTIYF; cdr3_nt: TGTGCCAGCAGCCAAGCCCCCGGAGGATGGCCTGGAAACACCATATATTTT
v_call: TRBV11-2; j_call: TRBJ2-7; d_call: .; clone_size: .; cdr3_aa: CASSLDLGGEQYF; cdr3_nt: TGTGCCAGCAGCTTAGATCTCGGGGGTGAGCAGTACTTC
v_call: TRBV9; j_call: TRBJ2-1; d_call: .; clone_size: .; cdr3_aa: CASSVVSGRNEQFF; cdr3_nt: TGTGCCAGCAGCGTAGTTTCAGGCAGAAATGAGCAGTTCTTC
v_call: TRBV19; j_call: TRBJ1-2; d_call: .; clone_size: few; cdr3_aa: CASSIGGNSNYGYTF; cdr3_nt: TGTGCCAGTAGTATTGGGGGGAATTCTAACTATGGCTACACCTTC
v_call: TRBV7-6; j_call: TRBJ1-1; d_call: .; clone_size: .; cdr3_aa: CASSSSLQTEAFF; cdr3_nt: TGTGCCAGCAGCTCTTCGTTACAGACTGAAGCTTTCTTT
v_call: TRBV27; j_call: TRBJ2-2; d_call: .; clone_size: few; cdr3_aa: CASSPQNTGELFF; cdr3_nt: TGTGCCAGCAGTCCCCAGAACACCGGGGAGCTGTTTTTT
v_call: TRBV5-6; j_call: TRBJ2-1; d_call: .; clone_size: .; cdr3_aa: CASSYRGASYNEQFF; cdr3_nt: TGTGCCAGCAGTTACCGGGGGGCCTCCTACAATGAGCAGTTCTTC
v_call: TRBV7-2; j_call: TRBJ1-4; d_call: TRBD1; clone_size: few; cdr3_aa: CASSSRDRYFLDNEKLFF; cdr3_nt: TGTGCCAGCAGCAGCCGGGACAGATACTTTTTGGATAATGAAAAACTGTTTTTT
v_call: TRBV20-1; j_call: TRBJ2-6; d_call: .; clone_size: .; cdr3_aa: CSAQTVSGANVLTF; cdr3_nt: TGCAGTGCGCAGACAGTCTCTGGGGCCAACGTCCTGACTTTC
v_call: TRBV4-1; j_call: TRBJ1-2; d_call: .; clone_size: .; cdr3_aa: CASSVASSVDYGYTF; cdr3_nt: TGCGCCAGCAGCGTCGCTTCATCGGTGGACTATGGCTACACCTTC
v_call: TRBV4-1; j_call: TRBJ2-7; d_call: TRBD1; clone_size: once; cdr3_aa: CASSQSDRGKYF; cdr3_nt: TGCGCCAGCAGCCAGTCAGACAGGGGAAAATACTTC
v_call: TRBV5-5; j_call: TRBJ2-7; d_call: TRBD1; clone_size: .; cdr3_aa: CASSLRYAGGDEQYF; cdr3_nt: TGTGCCAGCAGCTTGAGATATGCAGGGGGTGACGAGCAGTACTTC
v_call: TRBV7-6; j_call: TRBJ2-5; d_call: TRBD1; clone_size: few; cdr3_aa: CASSRPGTGVETQYF; cdr3_nt: TGTGCCAGCAGCCGACCTGGGACAGGGGTAGAGACCCAGTACTTC
v_call: TRBV7-8; j_call: TRBJ1-2; d_call: TRBD1; clone_size: .; cdr3_aa: CASSLGGTGKLDGYTF; cdr3_nt: TGTGCCAGCAGCTTAGGGGGGACAGGGAAGTTGGATGGCTACACCTTC
v_call: TRBV5-5; j_call: TRBJ2-5; d_call: TRBD2; clone_size: few; cdr3_aa: CASSLGLAQETQYF; cdr3_nt: TGTGCCAGCAGCTTGGGACTAGCCCAAGAGACCCAGTACTTC
v_call: TRBV11-2; j_call: TRBJ1-2; d_call: .; clone_size: .; cdr3_aa: CASSLDREKHGYTF; cdr3_nt: TGTGCCAGCAGCTTAGATAGAGAGAAGCATGGCTACACCTTC
v_call: TRBV5-1; j_call: TRBJ2-7; d_call: .; clone_size: .; cdr3_aa: CASSFQAYEQYF; cdr3_nt: TGCGCCAGCAGCTTCCAGGCCTACGAGCAGTACTTC
v_call: TRBV2; j_call: TRBJ1-5; d_call: TRBD1; clone_size: once; cdr3_aa: CASKTGVTSNQPQHF; cdr3_nt: TGTGCCAGCAAGACAGGGGTTACTAGCAATCAGCCCCAGCATTTT
v_call: TRBV7-6; j_call: TRBJ2-7; d_call: .; clone_size: .; cdr3_aa: CASGLGGSDYEQYF; cdr3_nt: TGTGCCAGCGGCCTCGGTGGTAGCGACTACGAGCAGTACTTC
v_call: TRBV24-1; j_call: TRBJ2-4; d_call: TRBD2; clone_size: .; cdr3_aa: CATSGPGTKGLAGAEIQYF; cdr3_nt: TGTGCCACCAGTGGCCCCGGGACAAAAGGACTAGCGGGAGCGGAGATTCAGTACTTC
v_call: TRBV7-2; j_call: TRBJ2-5; d_call: .; clone_size: few; cdr3_aa: CASMALAGAQETQYF; cdr3_nt: TGTGCCAGCATGGCTCTAGCTGGCGCCCAAGAGACCCAGTACTTC
v_call: TRBV5-1; j_call: TRBJ2-1; d_call: TRBD2; clone_size: few; cdr3_aa: CASSLEPGWTSGYNEQFF; cdr3_nt: TGCGCCAGCAGCTTGGAACCGGGGTGGACTAGCGGCTACAATGAGCAGTTCTTC
v_call: TRBV7-9; j_call: TRBJ2-7; d_call: .; clone_size: .; cdr3_aa: CASTAETYEQYF; cdr3_nt: TGTGCCAGCACCGCCGAAACCTACGAGCAGTACTTC
v_call: TRBV5-1; j_call: TRBJ2-1; d_call: TRBD2; clone_size: .; cdr3_aa: CASSWTSGANEQFF; cdr3_nt: TGCGCCAGCAGTTGGACTAGCGGGGCTAATGAGCAGTTCTTC
v_call: TRBV4-1; j_call: TRBJ2-7; d_call: .; clone_size: few; cdr3_aa: CASSLRGSLFYEQYF; cdr3_nt: TGCGCCAGCAGCCTCCGGGGCAGTCTTTTCTACGAGCAGTACTTC
v_call: TRBV4-3; j_call: TRBJ2-1; d_call: .; clone_size: .; cdr3_aa: CASSHPTRDDEQFF; cdr3_nt: TGCGCCAGCAGCCACCCAACCCGGGACGATGAGCAGTTCTTC
v_call: TRBV6-2/TRBV6-3; j_call: TRBJ2-3; d_call: .; clone_size: few; cdr3_aa: CASISGLYF; cdr3_nt: TGTGCCAGCATTTCGGGCTTGTATTTT
v_call: TRBV29-1; j_call: TRBJ1-2; d_call: .; clone_size: few; cdr3_aa: CSVGGGPNTFYGYTF; cdr3_nt: TGCAGCGTTGGCGGAGGGCCGAACACTTTCTATGGCTACACCTTC
v_call: TRBV27; j_call: TRBJ2-3; d_call: TRBD2; clone_size: .; cdr3_aa: CASSELATTDTQYF; cdr3_nt: TGTGCCAGCAGTGAACTAGCGACCACAGATACGCAGTATTTT
v_call: TRBV5-1; j_call: TRBJ2-2; d_call: TRBD2; clone_size: few; cdr3_aa: CASSVAGASNTGELFF; cdr3_nt: TGCGCCAGCAGCGTAGCGGGGGCCTCGAACACCGGGGAGCTGTTTTTT
v_call: TRBV7-9; j_call: TRBJ2-4; d_call: .; clone_size: .; cdr3_aa: CASSLEFNIQYF; cdr3_nt: TGTGCCAGCAGCTTAGAGTTTAACATTCAGTACTTC
v_call: TRBV27; j_call: TRBJ2-7; d_call: TRBD2; clone_size: .; cdr3_aa: CASGWGGGPDSEQYF; cdr3_nt: TGTGCCAGCGGCTGGGGGGGAGGGCCGGACTCCGAGCAGTACTTC
v_call: TRBV6-5; j_call: TRBJ2-1; d_call: TRBD1; clone_size: .; cdr3_aa: CASRLGQSSYNEQFF; cdr3_nt: TGTGCCAGCAGGTTGGGACAGAGCTCCTACAATGAGCAGTTCTTC
v_call: TRBV12-3/TRBV12-4; j_call: TRBJ2-3; d_call: TRBD1; clone_size: .; cdr3_aa: CASGSPGQVSTDTQYF; cdr3_nt: TGTGCCAGCGGAAGTCCTGGACAGGTTAGCACAGATACGCAGTATTTT
v_call: TRBV7-9; j_call: TRBJ2-5; d_call: .; clone_size: .; cdr3_aa: CASWAQDPRGMDQYF; cdr3_nt: TGTGCCAGCTGGGCGCAGGACCCCCGCGGGATGGACCAGTACTTC
v_call: TRBV30; j_call: TRBJ1-1; d_call: .; clone_size: .; cdr3_aa: CAWSLSAGNTEAFF; cdr3_nt: TGTGCCTGGAGTCTCTCCGCAGGGAACACTGAAGCTTTCTTT
v_call: TRBV4-1; j_call: TRBJ1-1; d_call: TRBD1; clone_size: .; cdr3_aa: CASSHPGTGGRTEAFF; cdr3_nt: TGCGCCAGCAGCCACCCCGGGACAGGGGGCCGCACTGAAGCTTTCTTT
v_call: TRBV12-3/TRBV12-4; j_call: TRBJ2-1; d_call: TRBD2; clone_size: .; cdr3_aa: CASSLLAGGPDEQFF; cdr3_nt: TGTGCCAGCAGTTTACTTGCGGGGGGGCCCGATGAGCAGTTCTTC
v_call: TRBV7-8; j_call: TRBJ2-5; d_call: .; clone_size: .; cdr3_aa: CASTKDLVQETQYF; cdr3_nt: TGTGCCAGCACCAAGGACTTAGTTCAAGAGACCCAGTACTTC
v_call: TRBV3-1; j_call: TRBJ2-1; d_call: TRBD2; clone_size: once; cdr3_aa: CASSQTPSGGMKQFF; cdr3_nt: TGTGCCAGCAGCCAAACTCCTAGCGGGGGAATGAAGCAGTTCTTC
v_call: TRBV7-9; j_call: TRBJ1-2; d_call: TRBD1; clone_size: few; cdr3_aa: CASSSGGLGGYTF; cdr3_nt: TGTGCCAGCAGCTCAGGGGGATTGGGCGGCTACACCTTC
v_call: TRBV4-3; j_call: TRBJ2-7; d_call: TRBD2; clone_size: few; cdr3_aa: CASSQTSGRAHEQYF; cdr3_nt: TGCGCCAGCAGCCAGACTAGCGGGAGGGCCCACGAGCAGTACTTC
v_call: TRBV5-5; j_call: TRBJ1-1; d_call: TRBD1; clone_size: .; cdr3_aa: CASSSGTGGTEAFF; cdr3_nt: TGTGCCAGCAGCTCCGGGACAGGGGGCACTGAAGCTTTCTTT
v_call: TRBV5-1; j_call: TRBJ1-1; d_call: .; clone_size: .; cdr3_aa: CASSVGQQNTEAFF; cdr3_nt: TGCGCCAGCAGCGTTGGACAGCAGAACACTGAAGCTTTCTTT
v_call: TRBV5-1; j_call: TRBJ2-2; d_call: .; clone_size: many; cdr3_aa: CASSLDTPTNTGELFF; cdr3_nt: TGCGCCAGCAGCTTAGACACCCCAACGAACACCGGGGAGCTGTTTTTT
v_call: TRBV9; j_call: TRBJ2-3; d_call: TRBD2; clone_size: .; cdr3_aa: CASSYRSGGSTDTQYF; cdr3_nt: TGTGCCAGCAGTTACCGTAGCGGGGGCAGCACAGATACGCAGTATTTT
v_call: TRBV7-9; j_call: TRBJ2-7; d_call: .; clone_size: few; cdr3_aa: CASSFSSGESSYEQYF; cdr3_nt: TGTGCCAGCAGCTTCTCCTCAGGAGAAAGCTCCTACGAGCAGTACTTC